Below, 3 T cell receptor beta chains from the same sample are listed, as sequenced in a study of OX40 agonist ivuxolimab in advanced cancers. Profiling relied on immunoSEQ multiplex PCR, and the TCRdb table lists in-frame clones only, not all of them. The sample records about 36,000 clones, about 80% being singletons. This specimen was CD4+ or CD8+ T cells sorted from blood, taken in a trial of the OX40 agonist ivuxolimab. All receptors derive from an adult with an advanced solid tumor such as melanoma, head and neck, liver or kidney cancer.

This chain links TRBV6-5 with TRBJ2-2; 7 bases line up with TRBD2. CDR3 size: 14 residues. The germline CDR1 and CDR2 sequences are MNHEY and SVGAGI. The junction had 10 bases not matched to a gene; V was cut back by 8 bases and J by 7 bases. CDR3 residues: CASSKGGRGGELFF. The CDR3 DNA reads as TGTGCCAGCTCAAAGGGAGGGCGGGGCGGGGAGCTGTTTTTT.

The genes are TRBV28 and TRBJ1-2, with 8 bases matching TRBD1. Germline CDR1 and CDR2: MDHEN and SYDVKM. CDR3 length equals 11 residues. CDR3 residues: CGTGRGHGYTF. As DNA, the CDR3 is TGTGGGACAGGGAGAGGGCATGGCTACACCTTC.

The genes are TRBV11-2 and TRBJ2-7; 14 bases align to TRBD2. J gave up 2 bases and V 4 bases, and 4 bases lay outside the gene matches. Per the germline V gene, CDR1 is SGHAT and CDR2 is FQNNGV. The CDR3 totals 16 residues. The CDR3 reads CASSWGLAGEPYEQYF. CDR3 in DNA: TGTGCCAGCAGCTGGGGACTAGCGGGAGAACCCTACGAGCAGTACTTC.